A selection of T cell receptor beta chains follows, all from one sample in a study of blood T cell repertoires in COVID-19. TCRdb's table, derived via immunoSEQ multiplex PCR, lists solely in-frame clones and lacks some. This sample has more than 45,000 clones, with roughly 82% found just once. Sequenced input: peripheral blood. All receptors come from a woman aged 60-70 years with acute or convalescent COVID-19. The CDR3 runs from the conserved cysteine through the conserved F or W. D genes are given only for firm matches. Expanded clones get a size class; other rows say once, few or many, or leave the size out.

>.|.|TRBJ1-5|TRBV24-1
TGTGCCACCAGTGATTCCCCCCGGAGCAATCAGCCCCAGCATTTT
CATSDSPRSNQPQHF
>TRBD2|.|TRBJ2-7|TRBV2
TGTGCCAGTACTAGCGGGGTTTCCTACGAGCAGTACTTC
CASTSGVSYEQYF
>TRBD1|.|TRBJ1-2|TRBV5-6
TGTGCCAGCAGTCATACAGGGGGGAGTAACTATGGCTACACCTTC
CASSHTGGSNYGYTF
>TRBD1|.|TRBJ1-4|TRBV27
TGTGCCAGCAGCGACAGGGACTTTAATGAAAAACTGTTTTTT
CASSDRDFNEKLFF
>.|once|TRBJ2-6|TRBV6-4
TGTGCCAGCAGTGATCCCAGCGGCTCTGGGGCCAACGTCCTGACTTTC
CASSDPSGSGANVLTF
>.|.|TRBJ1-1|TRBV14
TGTGCCAGCAGCCCGCTGCGGCAGGGGAACTTCGAGTACACTGAAGCTTTCTTT
CASSPLRQGNFEYTEAFF
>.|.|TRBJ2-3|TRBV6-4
TGTGCCAGCAGTGTATCAGGTACAGATACGCAGTATTTT
CASSVSGTDTQYF
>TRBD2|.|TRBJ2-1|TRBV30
TGTGCCTGGGGCGGGGGGGCGGTGAATGAGCAGTTCTTC
CAWGGGAVNEQFF
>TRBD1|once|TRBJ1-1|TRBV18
TGTGCCAGCTCACCTCTTGGACAGGCCACTGAAGCTTTCTTT
CASSPLGQATEAFF
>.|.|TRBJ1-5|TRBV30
TGTGCCTGGAGTGTACCACAGGGAGATCAGCCCCAGCATTTT
CAWSVPQGDQPQHF
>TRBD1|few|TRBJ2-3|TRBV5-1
TGCGCCAGCAGCTTGGCACCCGGGACAGGGGACGAGGCTACGCAGTATTTT
CASSLAPGTGDEATQYF
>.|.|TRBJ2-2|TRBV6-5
TGTGCCAGCGAGGACTCCTTCACCGGGGAGCTGTTTTTT
CASEDSFTGELFF
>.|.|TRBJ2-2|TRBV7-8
TGTGCCAGCAGCTTAGGGGCATCCCTAAACACCGGGGAGCTGTTTTTT
CASSLGASLNTGELFF
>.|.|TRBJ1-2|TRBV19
TGTGCCAGTAGTATCCGGACAGACCCCTGGGACTATGGCTACACCTTC
CASSIRTDPWDYGYTF
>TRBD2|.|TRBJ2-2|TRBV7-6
TGTGCCAGCAGCACGGGACTAGTGACCGGGGAGCTGTTTTTT
CASSTGLVTGELFF
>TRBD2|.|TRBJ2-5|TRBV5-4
TGTGCCAGCAGCCCCTACGGGGGAGGGAGGGAGACCCAGTACTTC
CASSPYGGGRETQYF
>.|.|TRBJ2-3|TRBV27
TGTGCCAGCATGGAGGGGGATACGCAGTATTTT
CASMEGDTQYF
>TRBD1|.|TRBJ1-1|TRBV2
TGTGCCAGCATTGGGGACAGAGCTTTGAACACTGAAGCTTTCTTT
CASIGDRALNTEAFF
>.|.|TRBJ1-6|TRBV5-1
TGCGCCAGCAGCTCCCAGGGGATTGCCTATAATTCACCCCTCCACTTT
CASSSQGIAYNSPLHF
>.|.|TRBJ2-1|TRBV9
TGTGCCAGCAGCCCCATCCTCGGCGGGTCCTACAATGAGCAGTTCTTC
CASSPILGGSYNEQFF
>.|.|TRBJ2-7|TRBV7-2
TGTGCCAGCACCCAGACACATCCCTACGAGCAGTACTTC
CASTQTHPYEQYF
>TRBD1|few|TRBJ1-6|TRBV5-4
TGTGCCAGCAGCTTGTACGCCAGGGGGTTAAATTCACCCCTCCACTTT
CASSLYARGLNSPLHF
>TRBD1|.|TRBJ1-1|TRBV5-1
TGCGCCAGCAGCATAGGGGGCTCGGTAACTGAAGCTTTCTTT
CASSIGGSVTEAFF
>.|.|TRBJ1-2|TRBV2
TGTGCCAATCCCCCGGACACCTATGGCTACACCTTC
CANPPDTYGYTF
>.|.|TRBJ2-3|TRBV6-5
TGTGCCAGCAGACGGGACTTCAGCACAGATACGCAGTATTTT
CASRRDFSTDTQYF
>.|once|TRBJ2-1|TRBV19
TGTGCCAGTAGTATTCAATCTTCATCGGATGAGCAGTTCTTC
CASSIQSSSDEQFF
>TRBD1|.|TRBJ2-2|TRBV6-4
TGTGCCAGCAGTGGTAGGACAGGTGGCGACACCGGGGAGCTGTTTTTT
CASSGRTGGDTGELFF
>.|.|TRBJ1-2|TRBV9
TGTGCCAGCAGCCCCTTAAATTCTTATGGCTACACCTTC
CASSPLNSYGYTF